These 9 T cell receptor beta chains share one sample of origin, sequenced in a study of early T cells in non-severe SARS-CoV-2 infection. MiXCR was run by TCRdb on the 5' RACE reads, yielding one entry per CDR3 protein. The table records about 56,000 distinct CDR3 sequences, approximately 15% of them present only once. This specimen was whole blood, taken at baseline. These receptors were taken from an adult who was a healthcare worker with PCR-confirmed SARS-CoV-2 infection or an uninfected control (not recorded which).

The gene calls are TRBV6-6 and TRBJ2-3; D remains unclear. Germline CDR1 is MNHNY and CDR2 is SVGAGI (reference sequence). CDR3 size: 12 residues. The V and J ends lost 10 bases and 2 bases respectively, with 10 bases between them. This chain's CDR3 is CATGLSTDTQYF. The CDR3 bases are TGTGCCACCGGGCTCTCCACAGATACGCAGTATTTT.

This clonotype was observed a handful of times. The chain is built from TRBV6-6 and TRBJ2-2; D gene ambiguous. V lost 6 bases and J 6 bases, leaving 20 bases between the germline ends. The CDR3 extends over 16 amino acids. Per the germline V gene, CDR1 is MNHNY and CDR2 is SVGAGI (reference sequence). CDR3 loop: CASRDPRIPSAGELFF. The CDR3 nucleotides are TGTGCCAGCAGAGACCCACGGATCCCGTCGGCCGGGGAGCTGTTTTTT.

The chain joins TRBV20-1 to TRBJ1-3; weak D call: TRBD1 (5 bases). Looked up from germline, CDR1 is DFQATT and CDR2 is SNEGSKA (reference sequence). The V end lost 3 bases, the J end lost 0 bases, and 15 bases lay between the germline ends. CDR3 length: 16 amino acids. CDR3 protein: CSARKAGSSSGNTIYF. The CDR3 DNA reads TGCAGTGCTAGGAAGGCAGGGTCCTCCTCTGGAAACACCATATATTTT.

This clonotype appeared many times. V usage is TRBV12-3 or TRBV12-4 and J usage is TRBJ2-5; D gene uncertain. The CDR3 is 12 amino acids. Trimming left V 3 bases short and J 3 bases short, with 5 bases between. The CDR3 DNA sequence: TGTGCCAGCAGTTTCACAGAAGAGACCCAGTACTTC. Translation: CASSFTEETQYF.

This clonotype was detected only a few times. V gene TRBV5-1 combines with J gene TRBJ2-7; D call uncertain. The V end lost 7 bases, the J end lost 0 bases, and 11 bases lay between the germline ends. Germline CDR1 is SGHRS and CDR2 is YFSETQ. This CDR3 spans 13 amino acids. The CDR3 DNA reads TGCGCCAGCCAAGAGGTTGGCTCCTACGAGCAGTACTTC. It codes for CASQEVGSYEQYF.

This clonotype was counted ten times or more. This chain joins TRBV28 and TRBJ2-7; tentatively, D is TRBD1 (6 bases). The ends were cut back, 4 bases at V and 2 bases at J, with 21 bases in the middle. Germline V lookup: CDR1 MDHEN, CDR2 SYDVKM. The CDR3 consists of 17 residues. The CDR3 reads CASSSPWGTPVPYEQYF. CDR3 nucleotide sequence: TGTGCCAGCAGTTCCCCGTGGGGGACACCCGTGCCCTACGAGCAGTACTTC.

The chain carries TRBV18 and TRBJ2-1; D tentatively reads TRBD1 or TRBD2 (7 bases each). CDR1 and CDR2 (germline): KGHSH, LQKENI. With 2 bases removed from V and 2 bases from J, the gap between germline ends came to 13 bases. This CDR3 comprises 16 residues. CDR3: CASSPVPGGAYNEQFF. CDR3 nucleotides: TGTGCCAGCTCACCAGTTCCAGGGGGGGCCTACAATGAGCAGTTCTTC.

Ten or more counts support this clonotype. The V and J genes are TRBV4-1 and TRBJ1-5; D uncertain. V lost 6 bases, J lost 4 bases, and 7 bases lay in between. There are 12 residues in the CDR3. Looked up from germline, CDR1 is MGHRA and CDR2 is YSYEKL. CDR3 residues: CASSSTNQPQHF. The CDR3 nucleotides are TGCGCCAGCAGTTCTACTAATCAGCCCCAGCATTTT.

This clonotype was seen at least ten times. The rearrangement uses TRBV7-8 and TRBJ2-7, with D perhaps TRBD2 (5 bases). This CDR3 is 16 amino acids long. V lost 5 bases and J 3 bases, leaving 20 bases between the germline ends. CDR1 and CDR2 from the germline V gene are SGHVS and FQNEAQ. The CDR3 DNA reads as TGTGCCAGCAGCCCTACTAGGCCTTATGCCCACTACGAGCAGTACTTC. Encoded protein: CASSPTRPYAHYEQYF.